This T cell receptor (beta chain) was documented in a study of sequential checkpoint blockade in melanoma. Study in general: After both sequences, patients received maintenance nivolumab.

V was trimmed by 2 bases and J by 2 bases, leaving 10 bases between them. The length of the CDR3 is 14 residues. The germline CDR1 and CDR2 sequences are MRHNA and SNTAGT. Assay: immunoSEQ multiplex PCR; the TCRdb copy retains only in-frame clones and omits some. The data show 6,600 or so clones, approximately 51% seen once. Stated treatment: randomized to nivolumab then ipilimumab (arm A) or the reverse (arm B). PBMC sorting kept live CD3+CD8+ cells without CD19 or CD56. The chain links TRBV6-4 to TRBJ2-7; D unclear. The sequence came from a human donor with melanoma. The sequencing used CD8+ T cells sorted from blood (inferred from file names), collected from a patient given nivolumab and ipilimumab in sequence. The CDR3 DNA follows: TGTGCCAGCAGTGACCGGGTCGCTACCTACGAGCAGTACTTC. It codes for CASSDRVATYEQYF.